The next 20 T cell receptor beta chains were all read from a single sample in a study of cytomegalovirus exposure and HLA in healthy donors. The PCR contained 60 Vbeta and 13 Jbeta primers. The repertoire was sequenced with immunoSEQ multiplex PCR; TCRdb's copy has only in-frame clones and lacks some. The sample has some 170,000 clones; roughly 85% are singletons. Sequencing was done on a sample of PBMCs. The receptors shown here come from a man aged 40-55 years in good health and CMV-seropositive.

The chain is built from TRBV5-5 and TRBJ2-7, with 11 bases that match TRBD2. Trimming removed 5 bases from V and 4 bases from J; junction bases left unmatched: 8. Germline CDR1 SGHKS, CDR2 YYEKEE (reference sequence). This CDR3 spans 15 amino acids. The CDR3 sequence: CASRDLAGGGYEQYF. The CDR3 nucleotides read TGTGCCAGCAGGGATCTAGCGGGAGGTGGGTACGAGCAGTACTTC. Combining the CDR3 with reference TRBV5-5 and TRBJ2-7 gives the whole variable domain DAGVTQSPTHLIKTRGQQVTLRCSPISGHKSVSWYQQVLGQGPQFIFQYYEKEERGRGNFPDRFSARQFPNYSSELNVNALLLGDSALYLCASRDLAGGGYEQYFGPGTRLTVT.

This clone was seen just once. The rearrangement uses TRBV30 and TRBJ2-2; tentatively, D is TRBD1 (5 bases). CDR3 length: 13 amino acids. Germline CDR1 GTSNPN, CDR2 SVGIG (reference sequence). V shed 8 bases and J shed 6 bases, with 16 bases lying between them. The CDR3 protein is CAGAGNEAGELFF. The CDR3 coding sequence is TGTGCCGGTGCAGGGAACGAAGCCGGGGAGCTGTTTTTT.

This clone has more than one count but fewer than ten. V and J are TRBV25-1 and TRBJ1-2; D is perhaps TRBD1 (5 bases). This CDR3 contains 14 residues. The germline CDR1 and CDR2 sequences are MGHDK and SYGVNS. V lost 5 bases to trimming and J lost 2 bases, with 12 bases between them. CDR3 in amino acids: CASSSPRGNYGYTF. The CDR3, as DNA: TGTGCCAGCAGTAGCCCTAGGGGAAACTATGGCTACACCTTC.

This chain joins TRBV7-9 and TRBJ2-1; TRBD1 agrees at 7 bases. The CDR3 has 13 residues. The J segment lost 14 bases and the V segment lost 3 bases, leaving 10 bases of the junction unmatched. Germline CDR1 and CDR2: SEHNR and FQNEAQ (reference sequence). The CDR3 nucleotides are TGTGCCAGCAGCTTCCCGGCAAGACAGGGAAAGTTCTTC. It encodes CASSFPARQGKFF.

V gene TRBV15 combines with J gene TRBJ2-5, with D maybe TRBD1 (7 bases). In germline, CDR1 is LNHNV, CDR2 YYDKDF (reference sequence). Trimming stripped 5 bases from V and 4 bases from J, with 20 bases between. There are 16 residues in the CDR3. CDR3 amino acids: CATSVSLAQGVETQYF. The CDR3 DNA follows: TGTGCCACCAGCGTCTCACTAGCCCAGGGGGTAGAGACCCAGTACTTC.

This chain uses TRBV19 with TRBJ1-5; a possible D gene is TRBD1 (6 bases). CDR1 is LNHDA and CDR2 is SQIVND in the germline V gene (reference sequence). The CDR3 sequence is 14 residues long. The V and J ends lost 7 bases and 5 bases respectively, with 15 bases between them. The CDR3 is CASNDGQRYQPQHF. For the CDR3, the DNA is TGTGCCAGTAACGACGGACAGAGATATCAGCCCCAGCATTTT.

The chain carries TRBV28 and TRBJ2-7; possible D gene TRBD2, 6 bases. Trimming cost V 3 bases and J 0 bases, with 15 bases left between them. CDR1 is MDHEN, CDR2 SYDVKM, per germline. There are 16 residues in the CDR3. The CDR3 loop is CASSLSLAESSYEQYF. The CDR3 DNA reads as TGTGCCAGCAGTTTGTCTTTAGCGGAAAGCTCCTACGAGCAGTACTTC.

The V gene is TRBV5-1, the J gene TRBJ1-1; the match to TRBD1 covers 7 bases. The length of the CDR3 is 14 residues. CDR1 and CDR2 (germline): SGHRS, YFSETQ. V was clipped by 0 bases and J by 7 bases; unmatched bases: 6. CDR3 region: CASSLGDRQFEAFF. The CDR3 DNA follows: TGCGCCAGCAGCTTGGGGGACAGACAATTTGAAGCTTTCTTT.

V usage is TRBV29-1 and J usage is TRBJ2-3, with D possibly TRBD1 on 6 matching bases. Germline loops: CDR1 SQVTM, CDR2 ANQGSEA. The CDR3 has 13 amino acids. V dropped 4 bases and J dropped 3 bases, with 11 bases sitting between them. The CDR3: CSVVQGWTDTQYF. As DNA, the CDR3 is TGCAGCGTTGTTCAGGGGTGGACAGATACGCAGTATTTT.

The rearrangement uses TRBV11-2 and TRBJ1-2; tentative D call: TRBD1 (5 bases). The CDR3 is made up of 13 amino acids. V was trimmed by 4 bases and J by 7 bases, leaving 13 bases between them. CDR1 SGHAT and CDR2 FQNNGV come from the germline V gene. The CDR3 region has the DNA TGTGCCAGCAGCTCTCAGGGTACGTCTGGCTACACCTTC. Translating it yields CASSSQGTSGYTF.

As DNA, the CDR3 is TGTGCCAGCAGTGAATTTCAGGGTGCCTATGGCTACACCTTC. It codes for CASSEFQGAYGYTF. This chain uses TRBV6-1 with TRBJ1-2; possible D gene TRBD1, 5 bases. This CDR3 has 14 residues. Trimming left V 2 bases short and J 4 bases short, with 11 bases between. Germline CDR1 and CDR2: MNHNS and SASEGT.

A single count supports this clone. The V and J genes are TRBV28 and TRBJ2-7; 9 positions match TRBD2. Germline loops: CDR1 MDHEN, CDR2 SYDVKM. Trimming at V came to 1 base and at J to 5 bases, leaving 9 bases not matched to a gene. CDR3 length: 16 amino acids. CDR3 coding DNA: TGTGCCAGCAGTTTATCGATAGCGGGAGAGTCCAACGAGCAGTACTTC. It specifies CASSLSIAGESNEQYF.

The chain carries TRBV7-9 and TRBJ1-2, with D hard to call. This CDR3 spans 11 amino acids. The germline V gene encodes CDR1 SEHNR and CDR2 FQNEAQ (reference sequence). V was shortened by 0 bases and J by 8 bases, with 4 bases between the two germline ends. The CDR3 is CASSLAGGYTF. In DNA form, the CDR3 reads TGTGCCAGCAGCTTAGCCGGGGGCTACACCTTC.

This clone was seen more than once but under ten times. DNA for the CDR3: TGTGCCAGCAGTGGGCGACTCATAGCCAATGAGCAGTTCTTC. Amino acid sequence: CASSGRLIANEQFF. V usage is TRBV2 and J usage is TRBJ2-1; D is unclear. The CDR3 covers 14 residues. Germline V lookup: CDR1 SNHLY, CDR2 FYNNEI. Trimming cost V 4 bases and J 6 bases, with 13 bases left between them. Filled out from reference TRBV2 and TRBJ2-1, the complete variable domain reads EPEVTQTPSHQVTQMGQEVILRCVPISNHLYFYWYRQILGQKVEFLVSFYNNEISEKSEIFDDQFSVERPDGSNFTLKIRSTKLEDSAMYFCASSGRLIANEQFFGPGTRLTVL.

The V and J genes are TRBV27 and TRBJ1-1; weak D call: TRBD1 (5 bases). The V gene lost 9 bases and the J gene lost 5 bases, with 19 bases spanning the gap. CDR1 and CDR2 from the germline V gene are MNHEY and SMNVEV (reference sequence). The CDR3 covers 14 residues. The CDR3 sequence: CARRPSDIGTEAFF. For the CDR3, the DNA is TGTGCCAGGAGACCCTCGGACATTGGGACTGAAGCTTTCTTT.

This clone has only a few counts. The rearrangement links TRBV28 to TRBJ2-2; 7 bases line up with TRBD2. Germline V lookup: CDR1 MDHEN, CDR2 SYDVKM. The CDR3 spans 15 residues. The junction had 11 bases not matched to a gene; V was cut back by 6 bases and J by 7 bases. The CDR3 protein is CASRGAGSFGGELFF. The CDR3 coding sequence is TGTGCCAGCAGGGGAGCGGGATCATTTGGCGGGGAGCTGTTTTTT.

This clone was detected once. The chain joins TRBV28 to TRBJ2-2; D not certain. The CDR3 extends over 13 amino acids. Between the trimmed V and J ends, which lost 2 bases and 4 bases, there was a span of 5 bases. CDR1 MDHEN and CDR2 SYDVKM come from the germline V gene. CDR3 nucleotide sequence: TGTGCCAGCAGTTTAGGGCGCACCGGGGAGCTGTTTTTT. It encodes CASSLGRTGELFF.

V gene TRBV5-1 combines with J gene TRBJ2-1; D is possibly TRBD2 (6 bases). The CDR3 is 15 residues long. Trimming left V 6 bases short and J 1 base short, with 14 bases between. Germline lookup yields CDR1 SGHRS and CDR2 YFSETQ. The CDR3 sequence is CASNKGGGSYNEQFF. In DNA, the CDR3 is TGCGCCAGCAACAAAGGTGGGGGGTCCTACAATGAGCAGTTCTTC.

CDR3 coding DNA: TGCAGCGCTCTCCCGGGACAGGGGGCAAATGAGCAGTTCTTC. Its translation is CSALPGQGANEQFF. This chain links TRBV29-1 with TRBJ2-1; 12 nucleotides agree with TRBD1. Unmatched junction bases numbered 8, after V lost 7 bases and J lost 7 bases. The CDR3 is 14 residues long. Germline CDR1 is SQVTM and CDR2 is ANQGSEA.

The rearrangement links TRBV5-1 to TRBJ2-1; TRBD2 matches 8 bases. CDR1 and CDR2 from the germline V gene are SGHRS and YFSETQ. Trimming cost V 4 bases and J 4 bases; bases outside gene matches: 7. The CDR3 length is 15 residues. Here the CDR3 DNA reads TGCGCCAGCAGCCCAACGGGGGGGGAATACAATGAGCAGTTCTTC. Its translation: CASSPTGGEYNEQFF.